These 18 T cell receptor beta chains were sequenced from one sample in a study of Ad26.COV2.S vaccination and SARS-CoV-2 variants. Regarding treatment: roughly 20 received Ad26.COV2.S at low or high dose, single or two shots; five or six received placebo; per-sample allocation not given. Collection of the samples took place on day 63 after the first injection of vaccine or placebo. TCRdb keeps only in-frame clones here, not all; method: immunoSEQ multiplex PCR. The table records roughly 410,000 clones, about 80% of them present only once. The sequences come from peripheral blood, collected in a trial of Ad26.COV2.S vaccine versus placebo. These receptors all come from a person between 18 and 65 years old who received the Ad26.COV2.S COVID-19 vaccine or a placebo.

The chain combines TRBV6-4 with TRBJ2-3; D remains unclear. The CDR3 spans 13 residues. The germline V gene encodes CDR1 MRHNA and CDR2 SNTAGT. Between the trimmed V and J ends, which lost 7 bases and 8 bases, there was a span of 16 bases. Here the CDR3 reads CASTESPGATQYF. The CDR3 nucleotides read TGTGCCAGCACCGAATCCCCAGGAGCTACGCAGTATTTT.

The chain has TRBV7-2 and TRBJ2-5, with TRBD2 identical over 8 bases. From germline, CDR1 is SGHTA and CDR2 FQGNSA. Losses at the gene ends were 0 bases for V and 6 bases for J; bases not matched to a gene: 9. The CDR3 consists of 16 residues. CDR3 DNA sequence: TGTGCCAGCAGCTTAGCGCCAGCGGGAGAGAGGAAGACCCAGTACTTC. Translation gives CASSLAPAGERKTQYF.

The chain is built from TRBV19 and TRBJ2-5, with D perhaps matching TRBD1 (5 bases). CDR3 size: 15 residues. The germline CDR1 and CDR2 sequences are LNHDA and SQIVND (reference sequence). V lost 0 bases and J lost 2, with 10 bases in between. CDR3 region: CASSIDVTAQETQYF. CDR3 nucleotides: TGTGCCAGTAGTATAGATGTGACAGCTCAAGAGACCCAGTACTTC.

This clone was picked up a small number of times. The CDR3 loop reads CASSNGRNYAALEQYF. CDR3 bases: TGTGCCAGTAGTAACGGACGGAACTATGCGGCGCTCGAGCAGTACTTC. The chain links TRBV19 to TRBJ2-7; D not resolved. V lost 4 bases and J 6 bases, leaving 22 bases between the germline ends. The CDR3 has 16 residues. Germline CDR1 is LNHDA and CDR2 is SQIVND (reference sequence).

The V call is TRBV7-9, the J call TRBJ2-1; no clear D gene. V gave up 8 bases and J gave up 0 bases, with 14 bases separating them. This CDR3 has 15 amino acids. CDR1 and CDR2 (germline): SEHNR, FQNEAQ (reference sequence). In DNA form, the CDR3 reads TGTGCCAGCCGCCCCTACTATAGCTCCTACAATGAGCAGTTCTTC. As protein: CASRPYYSSYNEQFF. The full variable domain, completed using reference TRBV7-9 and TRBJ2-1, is DTGVSQNPRHKITKRGQNVTFRCDPISEHNRLYWYRQTLGQGPEFLTYFQNEAQLEKSRLLSDRFSAERPKGSFSTLEIQRTEQGDSAMYLCASRPYYSSYNEQFFGPGTRLTVL.

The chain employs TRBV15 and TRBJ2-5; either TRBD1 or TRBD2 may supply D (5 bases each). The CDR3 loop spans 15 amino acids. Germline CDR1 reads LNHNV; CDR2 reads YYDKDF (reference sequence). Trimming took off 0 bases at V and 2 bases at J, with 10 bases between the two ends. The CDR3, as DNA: TGTGCCACCAGCAGAGATGGGGGACGACAAGAGACCCAGTACTTC. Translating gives CATSRDGGRQETQYF.

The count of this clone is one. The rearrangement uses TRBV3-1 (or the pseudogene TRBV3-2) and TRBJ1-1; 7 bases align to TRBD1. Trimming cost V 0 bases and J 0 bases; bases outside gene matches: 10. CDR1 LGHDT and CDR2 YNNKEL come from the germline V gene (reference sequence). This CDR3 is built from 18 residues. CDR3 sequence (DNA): TGTGCCAGCAGCCAAGAGCGGAGGGGGCCACGGATGAACACTGAAGCTTTCTTT. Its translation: CASSQERRGPRMNTEAFF.

The CDR3 is CASSITVGVEAFF. CDR3 coding DNA: TGTGCCAGCAGCATTACGGTCGGGGTTGAAGCTTTCTTT. The chain employs TRBV6-2 or TRBV6-3 and TRBJ1-1; D is unclear. V lost 6 bases to trimming and J lost 7 bases, with 15 bases between them. Germline loops: CDR1 MNHEY, CDR2 SVGEGT. This CDR3 has 13 amino acids.

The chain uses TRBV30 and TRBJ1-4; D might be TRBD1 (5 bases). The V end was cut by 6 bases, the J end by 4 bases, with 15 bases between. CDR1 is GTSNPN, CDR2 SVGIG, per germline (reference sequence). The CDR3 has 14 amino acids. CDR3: CACKPRDFNEKLFF. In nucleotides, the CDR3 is TGTGCCTGTAAGCCCAGGGATTTTAATGAAAAACTGTTTTTT.

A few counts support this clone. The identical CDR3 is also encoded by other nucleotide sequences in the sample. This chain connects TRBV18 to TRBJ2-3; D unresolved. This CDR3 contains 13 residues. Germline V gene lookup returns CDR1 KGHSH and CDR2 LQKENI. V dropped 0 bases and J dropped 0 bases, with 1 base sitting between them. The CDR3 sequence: CASSPPSTDTQYF. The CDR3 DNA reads TGTGCCAGCTCACCACCGAGCACAGATACGCAGTATTTT.

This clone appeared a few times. CDR3 in DNA: TGCGCCAGCAGCCTAACTAGCGGGACAACCGATGAGCAGTTCTTC. Encoded protein: CASSLTSGTTDEQFF. V usage is TRBV4-1 and J usage is TRBJ2-1; 10 nucleotides match TRBD2. Germline V lookup: CDR1 MGHRA, CDR2 YSYEKL. Unmatched junction bases numbered 8, after V lost 4 bases and J lost 8 bases. This CDR3 spans 15 amino acids.

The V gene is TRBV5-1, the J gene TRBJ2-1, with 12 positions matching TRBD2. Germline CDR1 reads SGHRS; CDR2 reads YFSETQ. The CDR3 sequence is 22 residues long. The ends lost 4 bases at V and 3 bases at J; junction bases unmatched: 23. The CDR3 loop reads CASSLHRGPTASGRVYYNEQFF. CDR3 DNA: TGCGCCAGCAGCCTTCACAGGGGGCCCACGGCTAGCGGGAGGGTCTACTACAATGAGCAGTTCTTC. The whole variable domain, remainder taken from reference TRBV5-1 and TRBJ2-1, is KAGVTQTPRYLIKTRGQQVTLSCSPISGHRSVSWYQQTPGQGLQFLFEYFSETQRNKGNFPGRFSGRQFSNSRSEMNVSTLELGDSALYLCASSLHRGPTASGRVYYNEQFFGPGTRLTVL.

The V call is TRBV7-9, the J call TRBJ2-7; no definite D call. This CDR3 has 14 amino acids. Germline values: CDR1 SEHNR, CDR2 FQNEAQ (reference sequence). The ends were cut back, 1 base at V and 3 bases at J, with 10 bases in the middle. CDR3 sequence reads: CASSLGGLDYEQYF. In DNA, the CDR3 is TGTGCCAGCAGCTTAGGTGGGCTTGACTACGAGCAGTACTTC.

The DNA of the CDR3 is TGTGCCAGCAGCCCGGGGGGCCATAATCAGCCCCAGCATTTT. Its translation is CASSPGGHNQPQHF. V gene TRBV6-5 combines with J gene TRBJ1-5, with D maybe TRBD1 (6 bases). Trimming removed 6 bases at V and 4 bases at J, with 13 bases between. Germline CDR1 reads MNHEY; CDR2 reads SVGAGI. The CDR3 has 14 amino acids.

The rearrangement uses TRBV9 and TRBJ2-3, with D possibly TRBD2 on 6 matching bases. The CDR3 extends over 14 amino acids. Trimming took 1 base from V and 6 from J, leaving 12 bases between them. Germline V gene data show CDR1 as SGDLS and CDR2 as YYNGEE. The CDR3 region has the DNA TGTGCCAGCAGCGTAACCTCCCTAGCGGATACGCAGTATTTT. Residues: CASSVTSLADTQYF.

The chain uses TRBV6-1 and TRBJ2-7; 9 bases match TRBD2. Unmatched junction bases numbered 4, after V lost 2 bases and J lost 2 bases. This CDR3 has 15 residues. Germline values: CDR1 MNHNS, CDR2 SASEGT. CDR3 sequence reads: CASSEILAGAYEQYF. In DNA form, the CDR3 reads TGTGCCAGCAGTGAAATACTAGCGGGCGCCTACGAGCAGTACTTC.

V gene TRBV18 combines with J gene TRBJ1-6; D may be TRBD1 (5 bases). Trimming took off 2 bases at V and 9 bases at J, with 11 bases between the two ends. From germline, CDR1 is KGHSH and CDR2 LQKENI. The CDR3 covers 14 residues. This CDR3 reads CASSPRTRGSPLHF. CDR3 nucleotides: TGTGCCAGCTCACCAAGGACGAGGGGTTCACCCCTCCACTTT.

CDR3 protein: CASSRREGSGYTF. CDR3 sequence (DNA): TGTGCCAGCAGCCGCCGGGAGGGTTCCGGCTACACCTTC. This chain uses TRBV12-3 or TRBV12-4 with TRBJ1-2, with D hard to call. Trimming took off 6 bases at V and 8 bases at J, with 16 bases between the two ends. The CDR3 is 13 residues long.